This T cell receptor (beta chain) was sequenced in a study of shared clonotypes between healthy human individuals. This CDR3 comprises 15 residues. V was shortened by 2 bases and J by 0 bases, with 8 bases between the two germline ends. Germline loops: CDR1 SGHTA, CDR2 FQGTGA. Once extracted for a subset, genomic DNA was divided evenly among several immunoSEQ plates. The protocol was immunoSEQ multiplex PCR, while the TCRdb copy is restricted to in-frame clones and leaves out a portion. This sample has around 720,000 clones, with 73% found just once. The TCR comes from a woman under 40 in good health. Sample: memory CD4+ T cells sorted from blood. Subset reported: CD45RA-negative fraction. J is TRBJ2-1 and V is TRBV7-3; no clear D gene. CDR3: CASSLQADSYNEQFF. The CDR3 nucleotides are TGTGCCAGCAGCTTACAAGCAGACTCCTACAATGAGCAGTTCTTC.